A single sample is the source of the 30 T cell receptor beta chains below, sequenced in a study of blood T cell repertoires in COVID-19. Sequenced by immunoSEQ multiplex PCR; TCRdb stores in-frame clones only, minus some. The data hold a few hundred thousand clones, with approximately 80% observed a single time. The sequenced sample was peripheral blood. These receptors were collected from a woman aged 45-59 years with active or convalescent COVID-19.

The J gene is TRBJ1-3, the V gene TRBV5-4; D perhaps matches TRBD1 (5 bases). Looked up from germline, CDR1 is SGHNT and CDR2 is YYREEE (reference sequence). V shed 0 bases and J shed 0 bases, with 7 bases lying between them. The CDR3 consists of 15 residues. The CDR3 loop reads CASSLAGGSGNTIYF. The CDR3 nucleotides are TGTGCCAGCAGCTTGGCGGGGGGCTCTGGAAACACCATATATTTT. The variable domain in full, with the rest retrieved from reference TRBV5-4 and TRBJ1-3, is ETGVTQSPTHLIKTRGQQVTLRCSSQSGHNTVSWYQQALGQGPQFIFQYYREEENGRGNFPPRFSGLQFPNYSSELNVNALELDDSALYLCASSLAGGSGNTIYFGEGSWLTVV.

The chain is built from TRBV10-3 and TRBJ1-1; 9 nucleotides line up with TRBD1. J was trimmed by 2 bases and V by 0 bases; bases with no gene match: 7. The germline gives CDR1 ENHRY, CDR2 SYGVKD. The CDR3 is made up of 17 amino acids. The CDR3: CAISESFGQGRNTEAFF. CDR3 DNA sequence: TGTGCCATCAGTGAGTCGTTCGGACAGGGGCGAAACACTGAAGCTTTCTTT.

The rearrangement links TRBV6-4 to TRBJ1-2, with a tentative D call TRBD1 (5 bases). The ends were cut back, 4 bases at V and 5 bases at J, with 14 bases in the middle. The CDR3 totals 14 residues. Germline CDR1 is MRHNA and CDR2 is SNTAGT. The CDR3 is CASSVGQGHYGYTF. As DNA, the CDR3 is TGTGCCAGCAGTGTAGGGCAGGGCCATTATGGCTACACCTTC.

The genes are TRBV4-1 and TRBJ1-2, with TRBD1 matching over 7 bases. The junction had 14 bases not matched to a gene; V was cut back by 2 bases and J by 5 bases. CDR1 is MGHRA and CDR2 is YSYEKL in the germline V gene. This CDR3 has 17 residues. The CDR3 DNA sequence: TGCGCCAGCAGCCAACCGGGACAGAAATTAAATGGGTATGGCTACACCTTC. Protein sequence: CASSQPGQKLNGYGYTF.

The CDR3 is CASSLPRTGGQGSGELFF. In DNA, the CDR3 is TGTGCCAGCAGTTTACCCAGAACGGGGGGACAGGGGTCCGGGGAGCTGTTTTTT. The gene calls are TRBV27 and TRBJ2-2; TRBD1 aligns across 10 bases. J gave up 6 bases and V 2 bases, and 12 bases lay outside the gene matches. This CDR3 contains 18 residues. Germline V gives CDR1 MNHEY, CDR2 SMNVEV (reference sequence).

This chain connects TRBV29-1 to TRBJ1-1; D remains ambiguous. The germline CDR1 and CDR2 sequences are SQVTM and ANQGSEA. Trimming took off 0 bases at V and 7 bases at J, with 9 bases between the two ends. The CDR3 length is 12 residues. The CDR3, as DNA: TGCAGCGTTGAAGAAGGACGGGGTGAAGCTTTCTTT. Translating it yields CSVEEGRGEAFF.

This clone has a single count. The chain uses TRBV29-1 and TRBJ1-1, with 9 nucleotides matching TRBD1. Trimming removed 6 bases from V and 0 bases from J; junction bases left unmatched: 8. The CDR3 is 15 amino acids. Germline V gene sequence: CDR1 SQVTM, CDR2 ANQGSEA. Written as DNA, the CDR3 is TGCAGCGTCCGGCGGACAGGGGATATGAACACTGAAGCTTTCTTT. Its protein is CSVRRTGDMNTEAFF. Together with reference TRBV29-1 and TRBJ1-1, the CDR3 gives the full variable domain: SAVISQKPSRDICQRGTSLTIQCQVDSQVTMMFWYRQQPGQSLTLIATANQGSEATYESGFVIDKFPISRPNLTFSTLTVSNMSPEDSSIYLCSVRRTGDMNTEAFFGQGTRLTVV.

CDR3 DNA: TGTGCCACCAGCAGTAGCAGAGGCACAGATACGCAGTATTTT. This codes for CATSSSRGTDTQYF. The chain links TRBV15 to TRBJ2-3; no clear D. The V and J ends lost 3 bases and 1 base respectively, with 8 bases between them. The CDR3 totals 14 residues. Germline CDR1 LNHNV, CDR2 YYDKDF (reference sequence).

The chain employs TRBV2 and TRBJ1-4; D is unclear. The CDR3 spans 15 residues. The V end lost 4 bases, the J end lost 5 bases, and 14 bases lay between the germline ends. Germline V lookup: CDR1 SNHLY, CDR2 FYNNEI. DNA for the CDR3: TGTGCCAGCAGTGGGGGAGGGCTGGAGAATGAAAAACTGTTTTTT. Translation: CASSGGGLENEKLFF.

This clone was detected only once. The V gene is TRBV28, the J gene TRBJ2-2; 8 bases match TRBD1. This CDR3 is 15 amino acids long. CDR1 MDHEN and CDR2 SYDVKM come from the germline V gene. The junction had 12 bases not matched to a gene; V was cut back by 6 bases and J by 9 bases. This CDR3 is CASRPQGANRRELFF. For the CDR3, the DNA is TGTGCCAGCAGACCGCAGGGGGCAAATCGAAGGGAGCTGTTTTTT.

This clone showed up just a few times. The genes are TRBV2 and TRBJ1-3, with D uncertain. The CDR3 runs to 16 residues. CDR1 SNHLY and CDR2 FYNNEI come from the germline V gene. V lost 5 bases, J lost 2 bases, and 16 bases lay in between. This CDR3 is CASSSTPSGTGNTIYF. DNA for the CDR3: TGTGCCAGCAGTTCAACTCCCTCGGGAACTGGAAACACCATATATTTT.

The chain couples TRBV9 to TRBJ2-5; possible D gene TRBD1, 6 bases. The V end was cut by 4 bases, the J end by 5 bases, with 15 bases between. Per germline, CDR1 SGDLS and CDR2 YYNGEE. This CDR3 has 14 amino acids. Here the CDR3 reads CASSPTGPGETQYF. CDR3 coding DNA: TGTGCCAGCAGCCCGACAGGTCCCGGGGAGACCCAGTACTTC.

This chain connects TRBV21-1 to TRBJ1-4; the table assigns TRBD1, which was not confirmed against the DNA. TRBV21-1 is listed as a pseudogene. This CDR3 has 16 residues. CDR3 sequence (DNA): TGTGCCAGCAGCAATAGTCGAGACAGGGCGATGGGAAAACTGTTTTTT. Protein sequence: CASSNSRDRAMGKLFF.

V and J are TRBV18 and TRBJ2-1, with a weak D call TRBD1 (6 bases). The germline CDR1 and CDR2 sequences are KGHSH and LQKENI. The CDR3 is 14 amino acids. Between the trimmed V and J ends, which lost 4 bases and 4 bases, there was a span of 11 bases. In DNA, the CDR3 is TGTGCCAGCTCACGGGACAAGGTATACAATGAGCAGTTCTTC. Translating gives CASSRDKVYNEQFF.

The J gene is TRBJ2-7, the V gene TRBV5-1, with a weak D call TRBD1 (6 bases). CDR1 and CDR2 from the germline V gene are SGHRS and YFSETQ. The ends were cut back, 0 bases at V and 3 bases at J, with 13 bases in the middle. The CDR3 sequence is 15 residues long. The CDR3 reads CASSLARDNLYEQYF. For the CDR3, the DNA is TGCGCCAGCAGCTTGGCCAGGGACAACCTCTACGAGCAGTACTTC.

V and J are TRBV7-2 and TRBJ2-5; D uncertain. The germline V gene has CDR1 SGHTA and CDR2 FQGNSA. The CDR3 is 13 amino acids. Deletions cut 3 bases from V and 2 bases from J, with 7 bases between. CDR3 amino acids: CASSFNRQETQYF. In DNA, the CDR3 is TGTGCCAGCAGCTTCAACCGGCAAGAGACCCAGTACTTC. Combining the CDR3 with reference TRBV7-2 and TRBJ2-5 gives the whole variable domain GAGVSQSPSNKVTEKGKDVELRCDPISGHTALYWYRQSLGQGLEFLIYFQGNSAPDKSGLPSDRFSAERTGGSVSTLTIQRTQQEDSAVYLCASSFNRQETQYFGPGTRLLVL.

The CDR3 spells CATQEQGLGQPQHF. CDR3 nucleotide sequence: TGTGCCACCCAAGAACAGGGGCTAGGCCAGCCCCAGCATTTT. The genes are TRBV24-1 and TRBJ1-5; 7 bases map to TRBD1. V was pared by 9 bases and J by 7 bases, with 11 bases of the junction left unmatched. This CDR3 has 14 residues. Germline-derived CDR1 and CDR2 are KGHDR and SFDVKD.

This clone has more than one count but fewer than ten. As DNA, the CDR3 is TGTGCCAGTAGTGACATACCAACGGGCAATCAGCCCCAGCATTTT. Its translation is CASSDIPTGNQPQHF. This chain connects TRBV19 to TRBJ1-5; no clear D. Trimming shortened V by 5 bases and J by 2 bases, and 13 bases separated the two germline ends. This CDR3 spans 15 amino acids. CDR1 is LNHDA and CDR2 is SQIVND in the germline V gene (reference sequence).

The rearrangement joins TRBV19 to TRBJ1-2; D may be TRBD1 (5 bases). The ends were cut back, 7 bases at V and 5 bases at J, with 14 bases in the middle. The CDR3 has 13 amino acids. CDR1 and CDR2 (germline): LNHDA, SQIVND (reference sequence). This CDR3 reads CASTQGPTYGYTF. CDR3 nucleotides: TGTGCCAGTACCCAGGGCCCGACGTATGGCTACACCTTC.

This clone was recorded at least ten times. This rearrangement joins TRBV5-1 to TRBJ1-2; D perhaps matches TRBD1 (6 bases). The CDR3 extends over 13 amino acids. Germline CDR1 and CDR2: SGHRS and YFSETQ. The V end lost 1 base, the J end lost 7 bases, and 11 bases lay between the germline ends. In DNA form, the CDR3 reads TGCGCCAGCAGCTTGTTCAGGGGCGGTGGCTACACCTTC. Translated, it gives CASSLFRGGGYTF.

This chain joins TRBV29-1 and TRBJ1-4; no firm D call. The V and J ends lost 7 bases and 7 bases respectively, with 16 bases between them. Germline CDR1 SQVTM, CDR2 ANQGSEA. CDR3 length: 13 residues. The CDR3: CSAADSPSEKLFF. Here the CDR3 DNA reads TGCAGCGCCGCGGACTCACCAAGTGAAAAACTGTTTTTT. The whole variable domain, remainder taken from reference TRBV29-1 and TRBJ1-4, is SAVISQKPSRDICQRGTSLTIQCQVDSQVTMMFWYRQQPGQSLTLIATANQGSEATYESGFVIDKFPISRPNLTFSTLTVSNMSPEDSSIYLCSAADSPSEKLFFGSGTQLSVL.

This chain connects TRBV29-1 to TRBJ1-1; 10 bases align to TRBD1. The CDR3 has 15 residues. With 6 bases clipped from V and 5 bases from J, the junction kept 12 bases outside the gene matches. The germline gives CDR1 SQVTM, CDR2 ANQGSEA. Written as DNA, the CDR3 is TGCAGCGTCGCATGGACAGGGGGAAAAGAGACTGAAGCTTTCTTT. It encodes CSVAWTGGKETEAFF.

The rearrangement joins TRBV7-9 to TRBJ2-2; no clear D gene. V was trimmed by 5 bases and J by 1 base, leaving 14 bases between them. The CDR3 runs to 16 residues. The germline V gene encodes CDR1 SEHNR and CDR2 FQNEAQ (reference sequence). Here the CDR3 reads CASSQLELGNTGELFF. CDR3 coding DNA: TGTGCCAGCAGCCAACTCGAGCTAGGGAACACCGGGGAGCTGTTTTTT.

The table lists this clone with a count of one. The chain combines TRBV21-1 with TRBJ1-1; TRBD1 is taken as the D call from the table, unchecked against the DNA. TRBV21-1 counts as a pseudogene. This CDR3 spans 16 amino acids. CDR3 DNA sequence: TGTGCCAGCAGCAAAGCGAAGGGGGCGAAACCCACTGAAGCTTTCTTT. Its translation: CASSKAKGAKPTEAFF.

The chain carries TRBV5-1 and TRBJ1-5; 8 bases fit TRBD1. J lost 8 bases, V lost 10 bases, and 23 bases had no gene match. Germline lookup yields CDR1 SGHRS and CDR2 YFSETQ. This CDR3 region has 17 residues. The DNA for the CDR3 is TGCGCCCGCAACCCGGTAGACAGGGGACCACGTTGCGAGCCCCAGCATTTT. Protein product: CARNPVDRGPRCEPQHF.

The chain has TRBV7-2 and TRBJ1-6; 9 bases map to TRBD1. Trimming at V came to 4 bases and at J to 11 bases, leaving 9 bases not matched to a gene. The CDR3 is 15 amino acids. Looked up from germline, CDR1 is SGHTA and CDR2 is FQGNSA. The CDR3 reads CASSSDRGLGTPLHF. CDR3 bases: TGTGCCAGCAGCTCGGACAGGGGACTGGGGACACCCCTCCACTTT.

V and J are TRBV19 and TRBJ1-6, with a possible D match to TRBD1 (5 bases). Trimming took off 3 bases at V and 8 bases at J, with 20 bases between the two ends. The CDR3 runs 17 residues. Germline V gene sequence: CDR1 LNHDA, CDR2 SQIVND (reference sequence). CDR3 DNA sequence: TGTGCCAGTAGTATGTTGAAGGCAGCTTTAGGGGATTCACCCCTCCACTTT. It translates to CASSMLKAALGDSPLHF.

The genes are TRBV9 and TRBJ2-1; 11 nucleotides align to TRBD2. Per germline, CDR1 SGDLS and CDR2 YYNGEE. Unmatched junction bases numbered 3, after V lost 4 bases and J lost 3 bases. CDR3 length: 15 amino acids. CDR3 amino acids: CASSMGLAVYNEQFF. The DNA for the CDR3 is TGTGCCAGCAGCATGGGACTAGCGGTCTACAATGAGCAGTTCTTC.

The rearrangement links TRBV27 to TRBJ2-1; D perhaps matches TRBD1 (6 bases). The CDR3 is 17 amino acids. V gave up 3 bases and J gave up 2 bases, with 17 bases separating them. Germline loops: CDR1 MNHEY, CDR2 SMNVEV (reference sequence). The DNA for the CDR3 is TGTGCCAGCAGTTTGGGGGCAGGGCGGTATACCTACAATGAGCAGTTCTTC. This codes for CASSLGAGRYTYNEQFF.

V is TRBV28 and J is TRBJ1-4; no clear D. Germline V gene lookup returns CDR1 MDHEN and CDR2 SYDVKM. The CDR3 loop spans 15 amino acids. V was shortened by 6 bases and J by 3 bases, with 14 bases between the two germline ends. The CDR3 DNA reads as TGTGCCAGCAGGTCAGACCCACGGGCTAATGAAAAACTGTTTTTT. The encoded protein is CASRSDPRANEKLFF.